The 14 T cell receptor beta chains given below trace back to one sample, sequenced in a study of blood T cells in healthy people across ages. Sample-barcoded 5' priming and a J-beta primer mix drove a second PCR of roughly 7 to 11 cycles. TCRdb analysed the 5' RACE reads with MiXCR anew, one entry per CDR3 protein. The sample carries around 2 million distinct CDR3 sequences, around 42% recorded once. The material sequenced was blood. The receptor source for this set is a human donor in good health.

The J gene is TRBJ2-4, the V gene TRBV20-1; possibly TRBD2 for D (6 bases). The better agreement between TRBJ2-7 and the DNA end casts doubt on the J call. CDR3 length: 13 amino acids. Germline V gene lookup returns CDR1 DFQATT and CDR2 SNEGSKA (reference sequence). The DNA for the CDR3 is TGCAGTGCTAGCTGGCTAGCGAGCTACGAGCAGTACTTC. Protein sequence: CSASWLASYEQYF.

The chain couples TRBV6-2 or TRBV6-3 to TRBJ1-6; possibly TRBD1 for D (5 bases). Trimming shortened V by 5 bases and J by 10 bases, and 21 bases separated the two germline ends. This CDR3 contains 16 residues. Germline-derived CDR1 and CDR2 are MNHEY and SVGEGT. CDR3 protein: CASSPQSVPSGSPLHF. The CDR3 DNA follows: TGTGCCAGCAGTCCTCAATCCGTTCCATCAGGGTCACCCCTCCACTTT.

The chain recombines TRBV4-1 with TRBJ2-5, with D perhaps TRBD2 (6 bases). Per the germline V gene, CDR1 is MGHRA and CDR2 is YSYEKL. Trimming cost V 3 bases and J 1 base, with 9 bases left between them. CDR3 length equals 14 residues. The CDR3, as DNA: TGCGCCAGCAGCCACGGACTACGCCAAGAGACCCAGTACTTC. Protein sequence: CASSHGLRQETQYF.

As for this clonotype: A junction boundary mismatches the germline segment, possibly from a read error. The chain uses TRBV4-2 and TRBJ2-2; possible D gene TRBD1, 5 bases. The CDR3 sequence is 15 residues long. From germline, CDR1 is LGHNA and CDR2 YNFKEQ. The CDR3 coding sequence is TGTGCCAGCAGCCAGGTGGGGCAGAACGCCGGGGAGCTGTTTTTT. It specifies CASSQVGQNAGELFF.

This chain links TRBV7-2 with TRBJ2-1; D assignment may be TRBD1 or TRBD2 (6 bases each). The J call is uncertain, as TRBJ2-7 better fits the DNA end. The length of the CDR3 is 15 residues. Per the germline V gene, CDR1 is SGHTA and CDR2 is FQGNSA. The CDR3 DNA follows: TGTGCCAGCACCCTTGGGTCCGGGGGCCCTAATGAGCAGTACTTC. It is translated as CASTLGSGGPNEQYF.

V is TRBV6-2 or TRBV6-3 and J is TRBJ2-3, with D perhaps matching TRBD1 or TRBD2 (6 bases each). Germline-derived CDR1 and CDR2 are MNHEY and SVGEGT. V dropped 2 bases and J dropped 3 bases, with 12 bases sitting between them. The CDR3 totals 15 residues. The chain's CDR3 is CASSYIGGGTDTQYF. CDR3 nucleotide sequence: TGTGCCAGCAGTTACATCGGAGGGGGGACAGATACGCAGTATTTT.

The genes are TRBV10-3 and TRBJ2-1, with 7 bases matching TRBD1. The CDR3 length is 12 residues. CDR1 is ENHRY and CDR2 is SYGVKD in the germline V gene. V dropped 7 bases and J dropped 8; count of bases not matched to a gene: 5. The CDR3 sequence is CAIKAGTDEQFF. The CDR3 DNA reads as TGTGCCATCAAGGCCGGGACAGATGAGCAGTTCTTC.

The CDR3 loop is CASGHGRGWAEAFF. DNA of the CDR3: TGTGCCAGTGGGCACGGACGAGGGTGGGCTGAAGCTTTCTTT. This sequence joins TRBV12-3 or TRBV12-4 and TRBJ1-1; D remains ambiguous. CDR3 length equals 14 residues. V gave up 9 bases and J gave up 6 bases, with 20 bases separating them.

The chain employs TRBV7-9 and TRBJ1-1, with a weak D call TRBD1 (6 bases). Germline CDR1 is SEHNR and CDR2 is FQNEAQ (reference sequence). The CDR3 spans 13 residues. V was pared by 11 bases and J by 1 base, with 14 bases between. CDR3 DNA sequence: TGTGCCGGCCACGCAGGGGCGAACACTGAAGCTTTCTTT. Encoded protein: CAGHAGANTEAFF. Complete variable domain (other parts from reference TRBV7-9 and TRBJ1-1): DTGVSQNPRHKITKRGQNVTFRCDPISEHNRLYWYRQTLGQGPEFLTYFQNEAQLEKSRLLSDRFSAERPKGSFSTLEIQRTEQGDSAMYLCAGHAGANTEAFFGQGTRLTVV.

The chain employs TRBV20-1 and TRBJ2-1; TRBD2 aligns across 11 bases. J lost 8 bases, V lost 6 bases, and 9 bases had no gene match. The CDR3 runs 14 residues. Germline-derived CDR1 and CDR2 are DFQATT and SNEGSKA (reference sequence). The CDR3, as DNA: TGCAGTGCCACCCCGGGACTAGCGGAATATGAGCAGTTCTTC. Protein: CSATPGLAEYEQFF.

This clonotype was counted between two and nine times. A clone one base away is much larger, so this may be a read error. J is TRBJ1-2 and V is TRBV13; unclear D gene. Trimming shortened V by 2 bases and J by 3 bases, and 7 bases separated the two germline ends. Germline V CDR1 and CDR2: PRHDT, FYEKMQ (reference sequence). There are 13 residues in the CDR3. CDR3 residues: CASSLQAYYGYTF. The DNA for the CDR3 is TGTGCCAGCAGCTTACAGGCGTACTATGGCTACACCTTC.

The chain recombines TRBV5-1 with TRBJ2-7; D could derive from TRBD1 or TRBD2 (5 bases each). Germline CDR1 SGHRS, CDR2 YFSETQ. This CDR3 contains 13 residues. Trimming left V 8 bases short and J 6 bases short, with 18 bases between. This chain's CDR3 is CASSAEGRVEQYF. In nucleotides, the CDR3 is TGCGCCAGTTCAGCCGAGGGACGAGTCGAGCAGTACTTC.

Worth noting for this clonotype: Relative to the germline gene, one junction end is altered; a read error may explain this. CDR3: CASSSGQSRRGIDTQYF. In nucleotides, the CDR3 is TGCGCCAGCAGCAGTGGACAGTCCAGAAGGGGCATAGATACGCAGTATTTT. J is TRBJ2-3 and V is TRBV5-5; D might be TRBD1 (6 bases). The V gene's germline CDR1 is SGHKS and CDR2 YYEKEE (reference sequence). The CDR3 totals 17 residues.

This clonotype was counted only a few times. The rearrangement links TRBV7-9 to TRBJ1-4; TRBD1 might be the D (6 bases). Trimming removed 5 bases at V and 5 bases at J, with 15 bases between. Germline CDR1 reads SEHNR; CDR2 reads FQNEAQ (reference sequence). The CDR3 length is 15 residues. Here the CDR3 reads CASSAQGGGNEKLFF. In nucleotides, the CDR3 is TGTGCCAGCAGCGCCCAGGGAGGGGGAAATGAAAAACTGTTTTTT. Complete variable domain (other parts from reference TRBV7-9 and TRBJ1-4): DTGVSQNPRHKITKRGQNVTFRCDPISEHNRLYWYRQTLGQGPEFLTYFQNEAQLEKSRLLSDRFSAERPKGSFSTLEIQRTEQGDSAMYLCASSAQGGGNEKLFFGSGTQLSVL.